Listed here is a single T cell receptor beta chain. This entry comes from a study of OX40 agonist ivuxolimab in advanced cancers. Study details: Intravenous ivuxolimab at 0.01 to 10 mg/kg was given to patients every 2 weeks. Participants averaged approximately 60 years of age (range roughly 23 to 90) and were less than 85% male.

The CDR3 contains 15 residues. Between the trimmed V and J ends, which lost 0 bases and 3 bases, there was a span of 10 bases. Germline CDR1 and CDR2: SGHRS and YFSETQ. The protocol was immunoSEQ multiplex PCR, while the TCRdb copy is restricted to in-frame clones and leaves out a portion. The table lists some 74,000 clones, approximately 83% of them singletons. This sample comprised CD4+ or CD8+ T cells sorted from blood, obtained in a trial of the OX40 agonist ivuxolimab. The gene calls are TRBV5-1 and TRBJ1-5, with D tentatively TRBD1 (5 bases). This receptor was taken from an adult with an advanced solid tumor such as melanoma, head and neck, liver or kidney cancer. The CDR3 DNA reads TGCGCCAGCAGCTTGGGATGGGGGTCCAATCAGCCCCAGCATTTT. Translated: CASSLGWGSNQPQHF.